This TCR beta chain appears in the sequencing data of a study of T cell responses to AZD1222 COVID-19 vaccine. General study results and limits: Across the whole spike, CD4 TCRs peaked at regions 160-218 and 743-854. Receipt of two AZD1222 doses was followed by a rise in Spike-specific TCR breadth and depth. The donors showed a predominance of white British ancestry and of females, with possible underestimation of clonal diversity.

The protocol was immunoSEQ multiplex PCR, while the TCRdb copy is restricted to in-frame clones and leaves out a portion. The data show around 170,000 clones, around 93% seen once. The length of the CDR3 is 19 residues. About this clone itself: Its antigen is still unknown.

This chain uses TRBV21-1 with TRBJ1-3. TRBV21-1 is annotated as a pseudogene. This sequence originates from an adult in good health. The material sequenced was peripheral blood, taken on day 0 of AZD1222 vaccination. This CDR3 is CASSKFFVFWGASGNTIYF. In nucleotides, the CDR3 is TGTGCCAGCAGCAAATTTTTCGTTTTCTGGGGAGCTTCTGGAAACACCATATATTTT.